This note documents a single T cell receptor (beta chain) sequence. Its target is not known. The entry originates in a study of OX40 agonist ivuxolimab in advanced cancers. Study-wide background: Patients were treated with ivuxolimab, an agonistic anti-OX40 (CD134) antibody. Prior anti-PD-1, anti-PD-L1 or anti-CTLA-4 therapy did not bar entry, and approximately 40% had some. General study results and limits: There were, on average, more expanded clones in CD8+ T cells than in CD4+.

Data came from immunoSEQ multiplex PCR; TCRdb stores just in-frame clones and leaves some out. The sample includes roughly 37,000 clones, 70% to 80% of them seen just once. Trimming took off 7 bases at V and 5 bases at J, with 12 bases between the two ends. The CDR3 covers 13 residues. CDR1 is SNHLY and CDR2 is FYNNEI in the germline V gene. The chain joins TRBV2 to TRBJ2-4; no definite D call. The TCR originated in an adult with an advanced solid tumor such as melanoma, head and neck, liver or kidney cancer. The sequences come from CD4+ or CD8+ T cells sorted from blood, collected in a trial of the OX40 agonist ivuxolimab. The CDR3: CASIKEHENIQYF. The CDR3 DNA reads TGTGCCAGCATCAAAGAGCATGAAAACATTCAGTACTTC.